This TCR beta chain comes out of a study of blood T cells in healthy people across ages. Regarding the study as a whole: With age, beta diversity per million T cells declined roughly linearly, significantly by 30 to 50.

Details on this clonotype: The antigen is undetermined.

A sample-barcoded 5' primer and a J-beta primer mix were used in a second PCR of roughly 6 to 11 cycles. TCRdb reanalysed the 5' RACE reads using MiXCR and keeps one entry per CDR3 protein. The sample consists of 2 million or so distinct CDR3 sequences, 49% of them appearing once. Sequencing used blood. The receptor was derived from a middle-aged woman in good health.

As DNA, the CDR3 is TGTGCCAGCAGCTTCGTGGGGGAAACTGGAAACACCATATATTTT. This gives the protein CASSFVGETGNTIYF. The V and J genes are TRBV11-2 and TRBJ1-3, with a possible D match to TRBD1 (5 bases). This CDR3 comprises 15 residues. Between the trimmed V and J ends, which lost 3 bases and 2 bases, there was a span of 11 bases. Germline V gives CDR1 SGHAT, CDR2 FQNNGV.